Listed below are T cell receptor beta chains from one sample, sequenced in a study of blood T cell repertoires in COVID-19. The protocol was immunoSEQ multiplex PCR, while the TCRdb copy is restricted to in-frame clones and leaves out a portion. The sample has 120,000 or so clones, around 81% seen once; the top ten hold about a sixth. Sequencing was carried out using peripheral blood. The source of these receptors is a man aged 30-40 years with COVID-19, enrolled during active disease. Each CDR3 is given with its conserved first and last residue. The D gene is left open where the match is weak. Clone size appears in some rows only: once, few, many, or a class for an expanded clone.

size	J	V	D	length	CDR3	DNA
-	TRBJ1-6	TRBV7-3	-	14	CASSLGQHNSPLHF	TGTGCCAGCAGCCTGGGACAACACAATTCACCCCTCCACTTT
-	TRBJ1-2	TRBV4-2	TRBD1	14	CASSQGDRQYGYTF	TGTGCCAGCAGCCAGGGGGACAGACAGTATGGCTACACCTTC
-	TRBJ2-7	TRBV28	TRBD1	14	CASSSPDRAGEQYF	TGTGCCAGCAGTTCCCCGGACAGGGCGGGGGAGCAGTACTTC
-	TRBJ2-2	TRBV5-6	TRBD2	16	CASSLGHLGGAGELFF	TGTGCCAGCAGCTTGGGGCACCTTGGGGGGGCCGGGGAGCTGTTTTTT
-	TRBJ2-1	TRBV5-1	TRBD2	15	CASSTAGGGYNEQFF	TGCGCCAGCAGCACAGCGGGAGGTGGGTACAATGAGCAGTTCTTC
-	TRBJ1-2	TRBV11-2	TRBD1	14	CASSAYRGSYGYTF	TGTGCCAGCAGTGCATACAGGGGAAGCTATGGCTACACCTTC
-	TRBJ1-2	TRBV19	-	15	CASSILVRPNYGYTF	TGTGCCAGTAGTATTTTAGTGAGGCCGAACTATGGCTACACCTTC
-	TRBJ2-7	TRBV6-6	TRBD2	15	CASSYGGLDSYEQYF	TGTGCCAGCAGTTACGGGGGACTAGACTCCTACGAGCAGTACTTC
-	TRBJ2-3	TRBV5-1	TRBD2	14	CASPTGGLRDTQYF	TGCGCCAGCCCTACGGGGGGGCTTCGAGATACGCAGTATTTT
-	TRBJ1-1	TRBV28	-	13	CASSLVGKDEAFF	TGTGCCAGCAGTCTGGTCGGGAAAGACGAAGCTTTCTTT
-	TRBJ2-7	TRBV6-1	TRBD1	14	CASSERQGFNEQYF	TGTGCCAGCAGTGAGAGACAGGGTTTCAACGAGCAGTACTTC
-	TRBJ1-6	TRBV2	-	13	CASSVNRMWPLHF	TGTGCCAGCAGTGTGAACAGGATGTGGCCCCTCCACTTT
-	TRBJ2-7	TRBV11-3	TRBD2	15	CASSSSGRARGEQYF	TGTGCCAGCAGCTCGAGCGGGAGGGCCAGGGGCGAGCAGTACTTC
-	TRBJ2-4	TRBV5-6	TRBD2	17	CASSSQGLAGGENIQYF	TGTGCCAGCAGCTCCCAGGGGCTAGCGGGAGGGGAAAACATTCAGTACTTC
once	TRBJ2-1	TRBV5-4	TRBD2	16	CASSHGWGREVNEQFF	TGTGCCAGCAGCCATGGGTGGGGGAGGGAGGTCAATGAGCAGTTCTTC
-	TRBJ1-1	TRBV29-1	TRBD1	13	CSAGQGRSTEAFF	TGCAGCGCTGGACAGGGGCGGAGCACTGAAGCTTTCTTT
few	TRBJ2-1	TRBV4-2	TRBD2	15	CASSQVGGSYNEQFF	TGTGCCAGCAGCCAAGTAGGCGGGAGTTACAATGAGCAGTTCTTC
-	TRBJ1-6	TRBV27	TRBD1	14	CASTKGAGNSPLHF	TGTGCCAGCACAAAGGGGGCAGGTAATTCACCCCTCCACTTT
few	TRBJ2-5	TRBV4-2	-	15	CASSQHTNREETQYF	TGTGCCAGCAGCCAACACACTAACAGGGAAGAGACCCAGTACTTC
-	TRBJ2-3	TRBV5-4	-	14	CASSLGRRLDTQYF	TGTGCCAGCAGCTTGGGAAGGAGGTTAGATACGCAGTATTTT
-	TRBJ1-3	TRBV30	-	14	CAWSVMGGDNTIYF	TGTGCCTGGAGTGTAATGGGGGGTGATAACACCATATATTTT
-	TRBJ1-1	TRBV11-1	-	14	CASSFSRGETEAFF	TGTGCCAGCAGCTTTTCCCGCGGGGAAACTGAAGCTTTCTTT
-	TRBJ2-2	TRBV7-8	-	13	CASRLRGGGELFF	TGTGCCAGCAGGTTGAGAGGGGGCGGGGAGCTGTTTTTT
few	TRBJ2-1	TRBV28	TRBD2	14	CASSSLLALNEQFF	TGTGCCAGCAGTTCCCTACTAGCGCTGAATGAGCAGTTCTTC
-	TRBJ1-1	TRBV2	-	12	CASRSDKGRSLF	TGTGCCAGCAGATCGGACAAGGGAAGATCTCTCTTT
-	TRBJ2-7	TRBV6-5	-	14	CASSYTTSSYEQYF	TGTGCCAGCAGTTACACTACCAGCTCCTACGAGCAGTACTTC
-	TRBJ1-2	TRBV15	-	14	CATSRVGSNYGYTF	TGTGCCACCAGCAGAGTTGGCAGTAACTATGGCTACACCTTC
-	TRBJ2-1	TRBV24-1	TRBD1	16	CATSDSGQGYYNEQFF	TGTGCCACCAGTGATTCGGGACAGGGCTACTACAATGAGCAGTTCTTC
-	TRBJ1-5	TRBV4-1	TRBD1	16	CASSQLTGFGNQPQHF	TGCGCCAGCAGCCAGTTGACAGGGTTCGGCAATCAGCCCCAGCATTTT
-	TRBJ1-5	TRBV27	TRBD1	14	CASRATGGNQPQHF	TGTGCCAGCAGGGCGACAGGGGGCAATCAGCCCCAGCATTTT
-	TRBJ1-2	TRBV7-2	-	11	CASSSGWGYTF	TGTGCCAGCAGCTCAGGGTGGGGCTACACCTTC
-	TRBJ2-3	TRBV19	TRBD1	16	CASSSGTGVSTDTQYF	TGTGCCAGTAGTTCCGGGACAGGGGTTAGCACAGATACGCAGTATTTT
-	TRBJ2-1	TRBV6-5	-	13	CASSRGNHNEQFF	TGTGCCAGCAGTCGGGGGAACCACAATGAGCAGTTCTTC
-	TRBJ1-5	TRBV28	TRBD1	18	CASIVSGTGGRGNQPQHF	TGTGCCAGCATCGTATCCGGGACAGGGGGGAGGGGCAATCAGCCCCAGCATTTT
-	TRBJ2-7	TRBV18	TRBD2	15	CASSKTSGRYYEQYF	TGTGCCAGCTCCAAAACTAGCGGGAGGTACTACGAGCAGTACTTC
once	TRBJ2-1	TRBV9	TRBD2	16	CASSVASGTSYNEQFF	TGTGCCAGCAGCGTGGCTAGCGGGACTTCCTACAATGAGCAGTTCTTC
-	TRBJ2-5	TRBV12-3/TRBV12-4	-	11	CASSFQRIQYF	TGTGCCAGCAGCTTCCAGCGTATCCAGTACTTC
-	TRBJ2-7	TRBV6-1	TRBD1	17	CASSDPSGWDRLHEQYF	TGTGCCAGCAGTGACCCCTCCGGTTGGGACAGGTTACACGAGCAGTACTTC
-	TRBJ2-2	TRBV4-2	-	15	CASSQDAARTGELFF	TGTGCCAGCAGCCAAGATGCGGCGCGCACCGGGGAGCTGTTTTTT
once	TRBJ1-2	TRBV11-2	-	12	CASSSTVSGYTF	TGTGCCAGCAGCTCCACAGTTAGTGGCTACACCTTC
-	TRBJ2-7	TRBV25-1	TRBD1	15	CASSEYRDRAYEQYF	TGTGCCAGCAGTGAATATCGAGACAGGGCCTACGAGCAGTACTTC
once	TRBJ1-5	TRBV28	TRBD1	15	CASTPLGQGNQPQHF	TGTGCCAGCACCCCTCTAGGACAGGGCAATCAGCCCCAGCATTTT
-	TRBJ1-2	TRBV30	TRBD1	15	CAWSATGGADYGYTF	TGTGCCTGGAGTGCCACAGGGGGCGCAGACTATGGCTACACCTTC
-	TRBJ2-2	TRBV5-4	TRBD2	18	CASSYKPGLAANTGELFF	TGTGCCAGCAGCTATAAACCGGGACTAGCGGCGAACACCGGGGAGCTGTTTTTT
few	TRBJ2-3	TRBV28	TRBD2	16	CASSRLKRGSTDTQYF	TGTGCCAGCAGTAGGCTGAAGCGGGGAAGCACAGATACGCAGTATTTT
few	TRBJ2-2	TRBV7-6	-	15	CASSLAPTNTGELFF	TGTGCCAGCAGCTTAGCGCCAACTAACACCGGGGAGCTGTTTTTT
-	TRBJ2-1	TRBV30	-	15	CAWSFAGYSYNEQFF	TGTGCCTGGAGTTTCGCGGGATACTCCTACAATGAGCAGTTCTTC
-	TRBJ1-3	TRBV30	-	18	CAWSVLSGQPTSGNTIYF	TGTGCCTGGAGTGTACTGTCCGGACAGCCTACATCTGGAAACACCATATATTTT
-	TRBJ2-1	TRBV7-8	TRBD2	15	CASSLLGGRADEQFF	TGTGCCAGCAGCTTACTGGGCGGGAGGGCCGATGAGCAGTTCTTC
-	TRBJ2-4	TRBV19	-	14	CASSIARTKNIQYF	TGTGCCAGTAGTATCGCGAGAACCAAAAACATTCAGTACTTC
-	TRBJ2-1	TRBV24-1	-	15	CATSSRQTPYNEQFF	TGTGCCACCAGTTCCAGACAGACCCCCTACAATGAGCAGTTCTTC
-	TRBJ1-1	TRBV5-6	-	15	CASSLDMGGNTEAFF	TGTGCCAGCAGCTTAGACATGGGGGGAAACACTGAAGCTTTCTTT
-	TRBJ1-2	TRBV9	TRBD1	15	CASSAETGLPYGYTF	TGTGCCAGCAGCGCCGAGACAGGGCTGCCCTATGGCTACACCTTC
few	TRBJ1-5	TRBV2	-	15	CASSPGRGGNQPQHF	TGTGCCAGCAGCCCCGGGAGGGGCGGTAATCAGCCCCAGCATTTT
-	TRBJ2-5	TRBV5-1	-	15	CASTKGAMYQETQYF	TGCGCCAGCACCAAAGGGGCCATGTACCAAGAGACCCAGTACTTC
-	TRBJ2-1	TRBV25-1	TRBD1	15	CASSEYRTGSNEQFF	TGTGCCAGCAGTGAATATCGGACAGGGTCCAATGAGCAGTTCTTC